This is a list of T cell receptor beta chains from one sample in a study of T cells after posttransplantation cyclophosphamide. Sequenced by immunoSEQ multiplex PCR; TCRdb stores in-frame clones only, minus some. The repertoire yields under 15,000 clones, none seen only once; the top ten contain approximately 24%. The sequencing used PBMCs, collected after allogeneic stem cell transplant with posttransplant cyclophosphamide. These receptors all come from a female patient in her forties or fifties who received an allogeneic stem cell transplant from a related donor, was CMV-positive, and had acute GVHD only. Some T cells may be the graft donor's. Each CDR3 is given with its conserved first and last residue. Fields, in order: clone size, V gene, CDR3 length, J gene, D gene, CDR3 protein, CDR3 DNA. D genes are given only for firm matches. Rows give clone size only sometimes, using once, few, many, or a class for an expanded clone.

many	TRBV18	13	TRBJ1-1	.	CASSPQGYTEAFF	TGTGCCAGCTCACCACAGGGGTACACTGAAGCTTTCTTT
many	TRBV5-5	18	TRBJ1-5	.	CASSPQLQTGDSNQPQHF	TGTGCCAGCAGCCCCCAACTTCAGACAGGCGATAGCAATCAGCCCCAGCATTTT
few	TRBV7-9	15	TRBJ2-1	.	CASSLATGLNNEQFF	TGTGCCAGCAGCTTAGCGACCGGACTGAACAATGAGCAGTTCTTC
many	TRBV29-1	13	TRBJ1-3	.	CSVEDGGGNTIYF	TGCAGCGTTGAAGATGGCGGGGGAAACACCATATATTTT
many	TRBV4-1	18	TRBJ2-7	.	CASSLGQGGRSTIYEQYF	TGCGCCAGCAGCCTTGGACAGGGAGGGAGGTCGACTATCTACGAGCAGTACTTC
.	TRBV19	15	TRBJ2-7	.	CASSSETGVGYEQYF	TGTGCCAGTAGTTCGGAGACAGGAGTCGGGTACGAGCAGTACTTC
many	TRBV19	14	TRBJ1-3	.	CASSITASGNTIYF	TGTGCCAGTAGTATAACTGCCTCTGGAAACACCATATATTTT
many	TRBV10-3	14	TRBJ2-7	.	CAISDPPIFDEQYF	TGTGCCATCAGTGACCCGCCTATCTTTGACGAGCAGTACTTC
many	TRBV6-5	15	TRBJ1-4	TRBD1	CASRNRGLVNEKLFF	TGTGCCAGCAGAAACAGGGGCTTAGTTAATGAAAAACTGTTTTTT
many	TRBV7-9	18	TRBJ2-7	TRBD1	CASSFPPRTGTGFHEQYF	TGTGCCAGCAGCTTTCCCCCTAGGACCGGGACAGGTTTCCACGAGCAGTACTTC
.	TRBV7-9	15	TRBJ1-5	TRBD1	CASSLTGLSNQPQHF	TGTGCCAGCAGCTTGACAGGGCTTAGCAATCAGCCCCAGCATTTT
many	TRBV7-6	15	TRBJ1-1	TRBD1	CASSLGGTDYTEAFF	TGTGCCAGCAGCTTAGGCGGGACAGATTACACTGAAGCTTTCTTT
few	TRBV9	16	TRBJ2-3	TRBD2	CASSVVGGVFTDTQYF	TGTGCCAGCAGCGTAGTCGGGGGGGTATTCACAGATACGCAGTATTTT
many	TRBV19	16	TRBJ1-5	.	CASSITGEWINQPQHF	TGTGCCAGTAGTATAACCGGGGAATGGATCAATCAGCCCCAGCATTTT
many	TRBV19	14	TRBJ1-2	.	CASTREPPIYGYTF	TGTGCCAGTACCCGGGAGCCCCCGATTTATGGCTACACCTTC
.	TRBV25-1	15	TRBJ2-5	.	CASSELGAGAETQYF	TGTGCCAGCAGTGAATTGGGGGCAGGGGCGGAGACCCAGTACTTC
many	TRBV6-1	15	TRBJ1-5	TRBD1	CASTTGWSNNQPQHF	TGTGCCAGCACGACAGGGTGGAGTAACAATCAGCCCCAGCATTTT
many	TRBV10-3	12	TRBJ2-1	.	CAISPFRDEQFF	TGTGCCATCAGTCCGTTCAGGGATGAGCAGTTCTTC
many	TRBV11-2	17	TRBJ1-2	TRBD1	CASSLQHSGTGPSGYTF	TGTGCCAGCAGCCTACAACATTCCGGGACAGGGCCTAGTGGCTACACCTTC
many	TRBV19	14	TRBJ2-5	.	CASSIRGGQETQYF	TGTGCCAGTAGTATCCGTGGAGGTCAAGAGACCCAGTACTTC
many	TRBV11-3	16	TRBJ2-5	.	CASSLNSLAYQETQYF	TGTGCCAGCAGCTTAAATTCGTTGGCTTACCAAGAGACCCAGTACTTC
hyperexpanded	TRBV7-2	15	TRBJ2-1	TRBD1	CASSLGTGPYNEQFF	TGTGCCAGCAGCTTGGGGACAGGGCCCTACAATGAGCAGTTCTTC
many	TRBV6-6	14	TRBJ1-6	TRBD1	CASRRDRGLSPLHF	TGTGCCAGCAGGCGGGACAGGGGACTTTCACCCCTCCACTTT
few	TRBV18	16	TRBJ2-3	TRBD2	CASSPLVAGVADTQYF	TGTGCCAGCTCACCACTGGTAGCGGGAGTTGCAGATACGCAGTATTTT
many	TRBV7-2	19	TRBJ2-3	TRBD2	CASSLGRAGGEYGADTQYF	TGTGCCAGCAGCTTAGGACGGGCGGGAGGAGAGTATGGGGCAGATACGCAGTATTTT
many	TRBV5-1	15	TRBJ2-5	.	CAAGNGIKAQETQYF	TGCGCCGCCGGGAATGGGATTAAGGCCCAAGAGACCCAGTACTTC
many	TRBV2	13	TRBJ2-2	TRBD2	CATSGGATGELFF	TGTGCCACAAGCGGGGGGGCGACCGGGGAGCTGTTTTTT
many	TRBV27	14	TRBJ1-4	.	CASSLLDRREKLFF	TGTGCCAGCAGTCTCCTGGACAGAAGGGAAAAACTGTTTTTT
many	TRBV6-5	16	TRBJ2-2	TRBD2	CASSYLGLAGTGELFF	TGTGCCAGCAGTTACCTGGGACTAGCGGGCACCGGGGAGCTGTTTTTT
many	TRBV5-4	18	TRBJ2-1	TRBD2	CASSLPGLAGTSYNEQFF	TGTGCCAGCAGCCTCCCGGGACTAGCGGGAACTTCCTACAATGAGCAGTTCTTC
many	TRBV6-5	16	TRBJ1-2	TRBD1	CASSYWRTGQDYGYTF	TGTGCCAGCAGTTACTGGAGGACAGGGCAGGACTATGGCTACACCTTC
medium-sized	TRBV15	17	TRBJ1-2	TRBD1	CATSRATGGRIDYGYTF	TGTGCCACCAGCAGAGCAACAGGGGGCCGGATAGACTATGGCTACACCTTC
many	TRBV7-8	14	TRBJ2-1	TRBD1	CASRQGQGYNEQFF	TGTGCCAGCAGACAAGGACAGGGGTACAATGAGCAGTTCTTC
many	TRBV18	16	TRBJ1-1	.	CASSPAGGPANTEAFF	TGTGCCAGCTCACCAGCGGGAGGGCCCGCTAACACTGAAGCTTTCTTT
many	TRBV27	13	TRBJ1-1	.	CASSFRGSAEAFF	TGTGCCAGCAGTTTTCGGGGATCGGCTGAAGCTTTCTTT
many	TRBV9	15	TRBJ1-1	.	CASSVSQLANTEAFF	TGTGCCAGCAGCGTCTCCCAACTCGCGAACACTGAAGCTTTCTTT
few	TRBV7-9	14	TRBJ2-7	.	CASSLGTVTYEQYF	TGTGCCAGCAGCTTAGGGACAGTTACCTACGAGCAGTACTTC
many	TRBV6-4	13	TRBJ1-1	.	CASSVEANTEAFF	TGTGCCAGCAGTGTGGAGGCGAACACTGAAGCTTTCTTT
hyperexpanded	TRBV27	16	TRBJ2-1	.	CASSFSMGTIVNEQFF	TGTGCCAGCAGTTTTTCTATGGGGACAATAGTGAATGAGCAGTTCTTC
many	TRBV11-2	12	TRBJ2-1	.	CASSSPLSEQFF	TGTGCCAGCAGCTCCCCTCTTAGTGAGCAGTTCTTC
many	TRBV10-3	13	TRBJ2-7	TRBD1	CAIRGQGAGEQYF	TGTGCCATCAGGGGACAGGGGGCGGGCGAGCAGTACTTC
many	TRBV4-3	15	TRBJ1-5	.	CASSQDSGSNQPQHF	TGCGCCAGCAGCCAAGATAGCGGGAGCAATCAGCCCCAGCATTTT
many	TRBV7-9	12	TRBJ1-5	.	CASSLRGQPQHF	TGTGCCAGCAGCTTAAGGGGTCAGCCCCAGCATTTT
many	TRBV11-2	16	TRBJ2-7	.	CASSSPTVQVPYEQYF	TGTGCCAGCAGCTCCCCCACAGTACAGGTTCCCTACGAGCAGTACTTC
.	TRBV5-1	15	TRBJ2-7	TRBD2	CASSLVRAGGYEQYF	TGCGCCAGCAGCTTGGTCCGTGCGGGGGGCTACGAGCAGTACTTC
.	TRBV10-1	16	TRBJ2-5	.	CASSDGLRGGKETQYF	TGCGCCAGCAGTGATGGACTGCGAGGGGGTAAAGAGACCCAGTACTTC
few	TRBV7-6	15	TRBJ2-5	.	CASSDWGGGEETQYF	TGTGCCAGCAGCGACTGGGGGGGCGGGGAAGAGACCCAGTACTTC
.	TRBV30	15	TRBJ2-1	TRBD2	CAWSVRLAGDLSQFF	TGTGCCTGGAGTGTACGACTAGCGGGAGACCTATCGCAGTTCTTC
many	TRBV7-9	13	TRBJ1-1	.	CASSPVAATEAFF	TGTGCCAGCAGTCCGGTTGCTGCCACCGAAGCTTTCTTT
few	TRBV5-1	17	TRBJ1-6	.	CASSLVSGGSYNSPLHF	TGCGCCAGCAGCTTGGTTTCGGGGGGGTCCTATAATTCACCCCTCCACTTT
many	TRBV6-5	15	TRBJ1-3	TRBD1	CASTPGRGPGNTIYF	TGTGCCAGCACACCCGGGAGGGGGCCTGGAAACACCATATATTTT
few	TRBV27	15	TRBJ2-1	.	CASSLNSGAYNEQFF	TGTGCCAGCAGTTTAAACAGTGGTGCCTACAATGAGCAGTTCTTC